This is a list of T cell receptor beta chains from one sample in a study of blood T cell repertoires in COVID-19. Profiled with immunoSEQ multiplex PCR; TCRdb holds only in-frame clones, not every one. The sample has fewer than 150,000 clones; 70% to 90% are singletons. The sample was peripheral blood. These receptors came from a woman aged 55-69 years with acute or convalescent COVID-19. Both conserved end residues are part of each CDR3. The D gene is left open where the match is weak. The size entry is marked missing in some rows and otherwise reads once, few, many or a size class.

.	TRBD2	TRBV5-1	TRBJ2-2	CASSREGAGELFF	TGCGCCAGCAGCCGGGAGGGGGCCGGGGAGCTGTTTTTT
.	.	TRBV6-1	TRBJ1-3	CASSEVLYSGNTIYF	TGTGCCAGCAGTGAAGTGCTATACTCTGGAAACACCATATATTTT
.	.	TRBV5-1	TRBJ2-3	CASSLQGTDTQYF	TGCGCCAGCAGCTTACAGGGCACAGATACGCAGTATTTT
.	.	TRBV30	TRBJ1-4	CAWSVSVPRNEKLFF	TGTGCCTGGAGTGTATCGGTCCCCCGTAATGAAAAACTGTTTTTT
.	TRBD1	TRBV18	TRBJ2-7	CASSPPKGQGKDEQYF	TGTGCCAGCTCACCACCGAAGGGACAGGGGAAGGACGAGCAGTACTTC
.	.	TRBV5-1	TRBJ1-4	CASSFGRGDEKLFF	TGCGCCAGCAGCTTTGGGCGGGGAGATGAAAAACTGTTTTTT
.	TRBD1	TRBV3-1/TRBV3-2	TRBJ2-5	CASSQGWTGKETQYF	TGTGCCAGCAGCCAAGGGTGGACAGGGAAAGAGACCCAGTACTTC
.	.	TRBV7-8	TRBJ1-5	CASSLAAGGAQPQHF	TGTGCCAGCAGCTTAGCGGCCGGGGGTGCTCAGCCCCAGCATTTT
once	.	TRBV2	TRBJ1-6	CASAVERGLHF	TGTGCCAGCGCCGTGGAGAGAGGCCTCCACTTT
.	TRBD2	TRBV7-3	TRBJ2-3	CASSLGPLAGGTTDTQYF	TGTGCCAGCAGCTTAGGTCCGTTAGCGGGAGGGACCACAGATACGCAGTATTTT
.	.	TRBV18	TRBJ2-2	CASSSDTGELFF	TGTGCCAGCTCTTCCGACACCGGGGAGCTGTTTTTT
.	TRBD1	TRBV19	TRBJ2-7	CASRRTGSYEQYF	TGTGCCAGTAGGCGGACAGGGAGTTACGAGCAGTACTTC
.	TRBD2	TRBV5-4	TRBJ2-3	CASSLGEAGGRTDTQYF	TGTGCCAGCAGCTTGGGCGAGGCGGGAGGACGCACAGATACGCAGTATTTT
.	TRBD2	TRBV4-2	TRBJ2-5	CASSQGGRLAERQETQYF	TGTGCCAGCAGCCAAGGAGGTAGACTAGCGGAACGGCAAGAGACCCAGTACTTC
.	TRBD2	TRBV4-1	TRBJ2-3	CASSQEGLAGGDTQYF	TGCGCCAGCAGCCAAGAAGGACTAGCGGGGGGAGATACGCAGTATTTT
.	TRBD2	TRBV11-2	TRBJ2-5	CASSLEGRAGEETQYF	TGTGCCAGCAGCTTAGAGGGTCGAGCGGGAGAAGAGACCCAGTACTTC
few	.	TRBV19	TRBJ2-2	CASSRVETGELFF	TGTGCCAGTAGCAGGGTAGAGACCGGGGAGCTGTTTTTT
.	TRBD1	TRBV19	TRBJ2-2	CATDRGSTGELFF	TGTGCCACGGACAGGGGATCTACCGGGGAGCTGTTTTTT
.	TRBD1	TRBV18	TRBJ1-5	CASSPGTGSDQPQHF	TGTGCCAGCTCACCGGGGACAGGGTCGGATCAGCCCCAGCATTTT
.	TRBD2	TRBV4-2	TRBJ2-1	CASSQELAGEYGEQFF	TGTGCCAGCAGCCAAGAGTTAGCGGGAGAATACGGTGAGCAGTTCTTC
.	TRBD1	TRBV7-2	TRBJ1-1	CASSPSLGQPEAFF	TGTGCCAGCAGCCCCTCCTTGGGACAGCCTGAAGCTTTCTTT
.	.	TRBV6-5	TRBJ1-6	CASREQGRSNSPLHF	TGTGCCAGCAGGGAGCAGGGGCGTTCGAATTCACCCCTCCACTTT
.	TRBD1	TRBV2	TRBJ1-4	CASSGLRTGDNF	TGTGCCAGCAGTGGGTTGAGGACAGGGGACAATTTT
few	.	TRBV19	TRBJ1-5	CASRDTGGSQPQHF	TGTGCCAGTAGAGACACTGGAGGGAGTCAGCCCCAGCATTTT
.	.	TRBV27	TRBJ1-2	CASSFAGAGGYTF	TGTGCCAGCAGTTTCGCCGGAGCGGGAGGCTACACCTTC